The text below deals with one TCR beta chain. This clone was seen just once. Its antigen remains unidentified. Per-nucleotide qualities are absent, and no much larger clonotype sits a single base away. The data were taken from a study of shared clonotypes between healthy human individuals (dated by TCRdb to 2020 to 2022). Context from the whole study: The cohort included three men and a couple of women between 18 and 49 years of age. Between about 0.9 and 10 billion PBMCs per donor were obtained by leukapheresis. Blood TCR repertoires of a handful of healthy adults were deeply sequenced to estimate repertoire size and the extent of clonotype sharing between individuals. Different laboratories and diverse techniques were used to prepare libraries and sequence TCR repertoires, to increase sequencing depth and limit assay-specific biases.

Using the deep immunoSEQ assay, multiplex PCR amplified TCR CDR3 regions from genomic DNA. For each cell subset, the extracted genomic DNA was distributed evenly across all wells of several immunoSEQ 96-well plates, and each plate served as one replicate. Each replicate PCR for unsorted PBMC received approximately 0.3 ug genomic DNA, equal to 30,000 to 35,000 T cell genomes. Ten immunoSEQ deep assay plates were used to sequence the unsorted PBMC genomic DNA. Purified libraries were quantified with a Qubit 3.0 fluorometer, sized on a Bioanalyzer 2100, and re-quantified with the KAPA Library Quantification kit. Every immunoSEQ 96-well plate was sequenced on a dedicated single-read 150-cycle Illumina NextSeq 550 flow cell. In the authors' own workflow: Because only junctional sequences without quality scores were contained in the immunoSEQ output, filtering matching that applied to full-length reads could not be performed. To assign V/J genes and CDR3, sequences were annotated using PyIR, a Python wrapper for IgBLAST v1.9, with IMGT germline references. Reads with weak V/J assignments (E-value above 1e-6), missing CDR3, stop codons, out-of-frame junctions, or ambiguous translated residues were removed. A V3J clonotype was defined by an identical inferred V gene, J gene, and CDR3 amino acid sequence. Percentage overlap between repertoires was computed as shared unique clonotypes divided by the size of the smaller repertoire. Repertoire richness was assessed with RTK rarefaction, the Chao1 estimator, and Recon v2.1 estimates of unobserved clonotypes. What TCRdb holds here is the immuneACCESS table cut down to in-frame rearrangements. Part of the clones is not present; checked against another copy, under half of the missing clones reflect an unresolved V gene, and the others are unexplained. The DNA was the basis for D and trimming; V, J and clone size are from that table. The sample table contains roughly 480,000 clones; only one count was recorded for roughly 78% of them. Clones ranked in the top ten supply roughly 12% of the sample.

Study-wide findings and limitations: Sampling was restricted to blood, and TCR repertoires in tissues likely differ from the TCR repertoires found in blood. Pairwise subsampling indicated that sequencing depth was expected to affect the degree of clonotype sharing among donors. The genetic and exposure-history diversity represented was limited by the small number of donors.

Donors were healthy HIV-negative adults with no recently reported acute infections or vaccinations. All donors were Caucasian adults living in Nashville, Tennessee, USA. For unsorted samples, some 90 million PBMCs were counted and genomic DNA was extracted with the QIAamp DNA Blood Mini kit. Blood was collected by leukapheresis, and PBMCs were isolated by Ficoll-Histopaque density gradient centrifugation and then cryopreserved in liquid nitrogen vapor phase. The sequenced sample was PBMCs. This sequence originates from a woman in her thirties or forties in good health. Some clones in this sample may be carry-over from other donors' samples.

The nucleotides read TGTGCCAGCAGCGGGACAGGTACAACTAATGAAAAACTGTTTTTT. It specifies CASSGTGTTNEKLFF. Recombination connected TRBV28 to TRBJ1-4, and TRBD1 matches 8 of the central bases. The CDR3, cysteine through phenylalanine, is 15 amino acids long. The sequence is cut down to CDR3 DNA, 45 bases in frame from base 1. Taken from the germline V gene, the CDR1 and CDR2 loops are MDHEN and SYDVKM. Here V drops 6 bases and J drops 0 bases, and the junction holds 3 bases not matched to any gene. The full variable domain, completed from the reference TRBV28 and TRBJ1-4 proteins outside the CDR3, reads DVKVTQSSRYLVKRTGEKVFLECVQDMDHENMFWYRQDPGLGLRLIYFSYDVKMKEKGDIPEGYSVSREKKERFSLILESASTNQTSMYLCASSGTGTTNEKLFFGSGTQLSVL.